The entry below describes one T cell receptor beta chain. Its specific antigen is unknown. No base-level quality is on record; no much larger clone is a single base apart. The data are from a study of cytomegalovirus exposure and HLA in healthy donors listed by TCRdb under 2017. For context, the study as a whole: According to an earlier analysis of 450 to 650 of the donors, some 180 million T cells yielded 90 million to 140 million unique TCR beta sequences and approximately 300 Gb of sequence data. On average, 235,054 unique TCR beta nucleotide sequences were sequenced per donor among 300 to 500 genotyped donors of the cohort, with approximately 18% of those sequences being non-productive. The study was designed to test whether signatures of past pathogen exposure could be identified by cataloging public T cell receptors. A later analysis re-analyzed previously published TCR beta repertoires from roughly 690 donors and added high-resolution HLA genotyping to study TCR occurrence patterns. An early release that covered about 600 HLA-typed donors contained around 300 gigabases of sequencing data and around 85 million unique TCR sequences. A later genetic analysis used genome-wide SNP genotypes for about three fifths of the 666 donors, treating that subset as a discovery cohort. An earlier analysis of 587 of the donors applied high-throughput TCR beta sequencing to assess whether each TCR beta V gene segment acted as functional or pseudogenic. Roughly five DR-DQ haplotypes were treated as single units for association and clustering because of strong linkage in the cohort. All discovery cohort repertoires had been generated using a single sequencing platform. Rather than using new phenotypic data, the later analysis identified candidate immune exposures from TCR beta sequences and from how often those sequences occurred across donors. The study profiled the T cell repertoires of about 640 subjects by immunosequencing and related them to cytomegalovirus serostatus. HLA typing covered class I and class II loci at four-digit resolution. To predict cytomegalovirus infection status, the study brought together high-throughput TCR immunosequencing, statistical association of individual TCRs with disease status, and machine learning. Along with the approximately 700-subject first cohort, a separate validation cohort of over 90 different subjects was used. The genetic ancestry cluster associated with self-reported Caucasian donors included over 65% of the 398 genotyped donors. Donor age, sex, ethnicity and CMV serostatus were collected together with the repertoire data. Typing coverage varied by locus: about 620-630 donors for A, B, C, DRB1 and DQB1; approximately 520 for DQA1; about 600 for DPA1; 400 to 480 for DPB1.

The method behind the library was the immunoSEQ multiplex PCR assay. For the multiplex PCR, a mixture combining 60 forward primers for TCR Vbeta segments and 13 reverse primers for TCR Jbeta segments was used. The CDR3 region of rearranged TCR beta genes was amplified from genomic DNA by a multiplex PCR assay. On the Illumina HiSeq System, the amplified TCR beta libraries were sequenced as 87-base-pair reads. The paper's processing steps were these. Across the 600 to 700 repertoires, a later analysis counted 80 million or so unique TCR beta chains, roughly 11 million of which were shared by at least two donors. A nearest-neighbor algorithm error-corrected the raw reads and collapsed the reads into unique sequences, merging closely related sequences to remove PCR and sequencing errors. V, D and J gene segments were assigned by aligning CDR3 sequences to IMGT reference sequences. For a sequence to be retained, a match of at least six nucleotides was required to both a V gene segment and a J gene segment. Rearrangements were classified as productive when the CDR3 lacked stop codons and remained in frame with V and J, and all other rearrangements were classified as non-productive. Following IMGT convention, CDR3 was defined as the stretch from the second conserved V-encoded cysteine to the conserved J-encoded phenylalanine. Sequences without an unambiguous match to a single V gene segment were excluded from the earlier analysis of approximately 560 of the donors. An earlier analysis of 587 of the donors called V segments functional above 56.7% productive rearrangements and segregating when the between-donor standard deviation exceeded 5%. A statistical classification framework was built for diagnosing cytomegalovirus status from the catalog of TCR beta chain sequences. In a later analysis, V and J genes were assigned by comparing TCR nucleotide sequences against IMGT/GENE-DB human TR gene sequences. Using the TCRdist pipeline, a later analysis assigned CDR3 sequences along with most-parsimonious VDJ recombination scenarios. In a later analysis, each TCR beta chain was defined by its CDR3 amino acid sequence together with its V-gene family, and reads without a unique V-gene family were excluded. In a later analysis, 550 to 650 highly shared, low-generation-probability nucleotide sequences were removed to address suspected cross-contamination and a sequencing artifact. A later analysis calculated a clonal expansion index for each public chain from normalized within-repertoire ranks of inferred template counts. Generation probabilities in a later analysis came from a VDJ recombination model fitted to out-of-frame rearrangements, and those results were checked against IGoR. Hypergeometric tests were used in a later analysis to score TCR-TCR, TCR-HLA and TCR-CMV co-occurrence, with a repertoire-size bias correction applied to the TCR pairs. In a later analysis, false discovery rates were estimated by permuting HLA or CMV assignments 20 times. In a later analysis, co-occurring TCRs were grouped with DBSCAN, and TCRdist sequence similarity was added when clustering was performed within HLA-allele-positive subsets. Repertoires with fewer than 30,000 or more than 120,000 public chains were left out of co-occurrence clustering, as were about five repertoires with anomalous nucleotide sharing. Imported from immuneACCESS, the table was reduced by TCRdb to in-frame sequences with V and J called. These copies leave out some clones; in studies compared against another copy, an unresolved V gene accounts for under half, and the cause of the remainder is not known. The V and J calls and clone size come from that table; D and trimming were worked out from the DNA. For this sample the table gives some 100,000 clones, of which 76% were detected only once. The top ten clones comprise 4% of the sample.

Broader findings and caveats from the paper: Some 16 rarely observed V segments, including chromosome 9 orphons, were excluded from the earlier analysis of a few hundred of the donors because counts were too low. A later analysis associated about 16,000 TCR beta sequences with specific HLA alleles at a false discovery rate of 0.05. A group of highly shared sequence variants was considered likely to be a technical artifact of the sequencing pipeline. While some public TCRs were present in many individuals, most TCR sequences turned up only very rarely across donors. A further reported finding was that TCR beta sequences accurately predicted the HLA-A and HLA-B alleles for most subjects in the first cohort. A few of the identified cytomegalovirus-associated TCR beta chains were confirmed in vitro to be specific for cytomegalovirus antigens. A later genetic analysis reported fewer N-insertions in productive TCRs among donors in an Asian-associated ancestry cluster than the approximately 700-donor mean. In an earlier analysis of about 600 of the donors, most TCR beta V segments appeared in productive rearrangements about 90% or about 30% of the time, broadly matching IMGT annotations. In the study, some 160 TCR beta chains were listed as associated with cytomegalovirus. Presence/absence analyses assumed roughly uniform sequencing depth across donors, an assumption that may not hold. V-gene and J-gene trimming of TCR beta chains was associated with a missense DCLRE1C variant in a later genetic analysis, and the association was replicated in an independent cohort. In a later analysis, TCR association rates were found to vary across HLA loci, with the most associated TCRs seen for DRB1 alleles and the fewest for HLA-C alleles. Immune exposure information for the cohort was limited to CMV serostatus. This cohort had only TCR beta chains sequenced, and the lack of alpha or paired-chain data limited which features could be detected. In a later analysis, HLA-associated TCR beta chains were found to be more clonally expanded and to have lower generation probabilities than equally common non-associated chains. Because HLA typing was unavailable for some donors at each locus, only the typed subset was used in association tests. Assigning TCR associations to individual alleles was difficult when HLA alleles, especially DR and DQ, strongly co-occurred. The classifier was reported to diagnose cytomegalovirus status with high specificity and sensitivity in both the original and validation cohorts. Linkage disequilibrium might explain the correlated functional status among segregating V segments, but an unknown experimental factor could not be ruled out. The authors suggested that the approach could potentially be extended to other disease states and immunological phenotypes. According to a later analysis, parvovirus B19, influenza, CMV and Epstein-Barr virus appeared linked to several top co-occurrence clusters. A later analysis found that most CMV-associated TCR beta chains appeared HLA-restricted, with HLA associations seemingly driven largely by CMV exposure. Some IMGT-functional V segments, including TRBV6-2 and TRBV6-3, could not be told apart with the 87-base-pair reads, so those segments were excluded.

V lost 5 bases and J lost 2 bases, and the count of bases not matched to a germline gene is 5. As encoded in the germline V gene, CDR1 is MNHEY while CDR2 is SVGAGI. Spanning cysteine to phenylalanine, the CDR3 consists of 15 amino acids. The sequence is cut down to CDR3 DNA, 45 bases in frame from base 1. The cohort consisted of 666 healthy bone marrow donors. All cohort members were sampled while nominally healthy, although unrecorded immune exposures were likely present. The donor was CMV seropositive and was included in the group of 250 to 350 seropositive cohort members. A peripheral blood sample was collected from each donor, and TCR beta sequencing was performed on peripheral blood mononuclear cells. Genomic DNA extraction from the blood cell samples was performed with the Qiagen DNeasy Blood Extraction Kit.

The chain uses TRBV6-5 and TRBJ2-5; 10 bases in the middle match TRBD1. This TCR was recovered from a woman aged 50 to 60 in good health and CMV-seropositive. Material for sequencing was PBMCs. The CDR3 amino acid sequence is: CASSTTGGRQETQYF. The DNA sequence is as follows: TGTGCCAGCAGTACGACAGGGGGCCGGCAAGAGACCCAGTACTTC.